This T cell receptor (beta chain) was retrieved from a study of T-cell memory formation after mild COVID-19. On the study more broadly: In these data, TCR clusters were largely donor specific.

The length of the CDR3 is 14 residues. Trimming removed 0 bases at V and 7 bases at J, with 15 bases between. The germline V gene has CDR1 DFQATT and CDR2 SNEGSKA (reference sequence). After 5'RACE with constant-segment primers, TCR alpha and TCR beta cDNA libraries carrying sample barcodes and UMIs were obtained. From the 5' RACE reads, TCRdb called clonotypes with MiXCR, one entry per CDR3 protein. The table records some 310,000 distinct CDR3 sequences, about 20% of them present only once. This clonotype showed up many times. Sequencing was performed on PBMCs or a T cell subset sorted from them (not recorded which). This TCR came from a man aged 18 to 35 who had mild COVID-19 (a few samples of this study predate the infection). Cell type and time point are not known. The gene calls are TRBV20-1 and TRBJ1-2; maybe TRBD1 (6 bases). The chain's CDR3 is CSARDRGGTVGYTF. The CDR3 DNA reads TGCAGTGCTAGAGATAGGGGGGGGACCGTTGGCTACACCTTC.